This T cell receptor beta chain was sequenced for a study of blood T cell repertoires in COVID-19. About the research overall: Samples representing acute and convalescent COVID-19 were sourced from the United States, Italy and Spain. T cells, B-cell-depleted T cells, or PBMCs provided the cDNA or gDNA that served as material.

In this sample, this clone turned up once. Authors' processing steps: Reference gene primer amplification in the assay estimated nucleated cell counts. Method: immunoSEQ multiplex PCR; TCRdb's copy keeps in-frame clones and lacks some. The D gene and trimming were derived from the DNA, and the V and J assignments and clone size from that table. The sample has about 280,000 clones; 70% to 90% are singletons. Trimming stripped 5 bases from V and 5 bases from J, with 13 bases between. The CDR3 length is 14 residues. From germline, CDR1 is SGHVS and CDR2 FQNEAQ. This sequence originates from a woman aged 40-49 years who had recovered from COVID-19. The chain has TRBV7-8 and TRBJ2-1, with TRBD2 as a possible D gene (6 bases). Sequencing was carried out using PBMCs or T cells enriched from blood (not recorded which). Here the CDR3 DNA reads TGTGCCAGCAGCCCGGGACTCGTCCACAATGAGCAGTTCTTC. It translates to CASSPGLVHNEQFF.